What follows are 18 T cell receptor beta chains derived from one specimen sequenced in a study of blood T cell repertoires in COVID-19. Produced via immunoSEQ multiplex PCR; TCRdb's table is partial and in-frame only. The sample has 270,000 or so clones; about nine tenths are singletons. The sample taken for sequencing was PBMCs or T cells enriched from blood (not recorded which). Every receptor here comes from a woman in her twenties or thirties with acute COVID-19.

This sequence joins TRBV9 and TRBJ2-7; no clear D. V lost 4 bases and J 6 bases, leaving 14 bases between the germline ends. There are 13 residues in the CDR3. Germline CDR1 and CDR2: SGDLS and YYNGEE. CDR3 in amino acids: CASSPRVQTEQYF. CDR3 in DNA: TGTGCCAGCAGCCCTCGGGTTCAAACCGAGCAGTACTTC.

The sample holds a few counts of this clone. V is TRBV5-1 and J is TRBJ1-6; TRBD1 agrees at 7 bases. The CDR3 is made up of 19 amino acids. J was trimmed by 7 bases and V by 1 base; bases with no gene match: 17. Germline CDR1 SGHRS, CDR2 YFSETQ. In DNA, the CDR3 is TGCGCCAGCAGCTTGCCTCTACCGGGACAGAAGAAATACAATTCACCCCTCCACTTT. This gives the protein CASSLPLPGQKKYNSPLHF.

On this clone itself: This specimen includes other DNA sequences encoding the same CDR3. The chain's CDR3 is CASSLGATEAFF. The CDR3 DNA reads as TGTGCCAGCAGTTTAGGGGCCACTGAAGCTTTCTTT. The genes are TRBV12-3 or TRBV12-4 and TRBJ1-1; D ambiguous. The CDR3 contains 12 residues. V lost 1 base and J 4 bases, leaving 4 bases between the germline ends.

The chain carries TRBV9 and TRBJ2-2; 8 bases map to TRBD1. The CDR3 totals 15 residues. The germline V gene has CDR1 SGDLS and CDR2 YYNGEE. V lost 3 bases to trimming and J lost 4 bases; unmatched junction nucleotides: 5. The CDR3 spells CASSAYRGTTGELFF. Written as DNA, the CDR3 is TGTGCCAGCAGCGCGTACAGGGGGACCACCGGGGAGCTGTTTTTT.

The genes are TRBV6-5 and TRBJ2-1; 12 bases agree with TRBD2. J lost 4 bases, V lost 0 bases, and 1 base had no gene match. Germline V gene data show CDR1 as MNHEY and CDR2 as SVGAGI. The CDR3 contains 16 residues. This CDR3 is CASSYSTSGGYNEQFF. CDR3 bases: TGTGCCAGCAGTTACTCGACTAGCGGGGGTTACAATGAGCAGTTCTTC.

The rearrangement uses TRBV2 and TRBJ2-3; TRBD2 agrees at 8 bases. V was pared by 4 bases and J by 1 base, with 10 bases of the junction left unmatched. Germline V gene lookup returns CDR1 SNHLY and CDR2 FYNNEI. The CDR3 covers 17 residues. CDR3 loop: CASSATSGRPRTDTQYF. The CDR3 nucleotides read TGTGCCAGCAGTGCCACTAGCGGCCGGCCACGCACAGATACGCAGTATTTT.

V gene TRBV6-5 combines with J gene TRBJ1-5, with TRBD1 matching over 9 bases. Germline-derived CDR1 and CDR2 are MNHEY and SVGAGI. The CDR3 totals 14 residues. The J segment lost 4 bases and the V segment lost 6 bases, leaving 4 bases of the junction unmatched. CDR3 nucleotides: TGTGCCAGCAGGATGACAGGGGGAAATCAGCCCCAGCATTTT. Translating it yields CASRMTGGNQPQHF.

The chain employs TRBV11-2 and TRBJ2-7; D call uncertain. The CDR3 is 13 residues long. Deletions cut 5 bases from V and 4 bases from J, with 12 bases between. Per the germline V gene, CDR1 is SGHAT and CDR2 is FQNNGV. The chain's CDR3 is CASSPEGGYEQYF. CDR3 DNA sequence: TGTGCCAGCAGCCCCGAAGGCGGTTACGAGCAGTACTTC.

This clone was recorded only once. The CDR3 nucleotides are TGTGCCAGCAGTTTATGGACAGGGGATAATTCACCCCTCCACTTT. This encodes CASSLWTGDNSPLHF. The chain links TRBV27 to TRBJ1-6; 9 bases align to TRBD1. Germline V lookup: CDR1 MNHEY, CDR2 SMNVEV (reference sequence). This CDR3 spans 15 amino acids. Losses at the gene ends were 1 base for V and 5 bases for J; bases not matched to a gene: 0.

DNA of the CDR3: TGTGCCAGCAGCGCCGTTACTAGCACAGATACGCAGTATTTT. Its protein product is CASSAVTSTDTQYF. V is TRBV9 and J is TRBJ2-3; no reliable D call. Trimming removed 3 bases from V and 0 bases from J, with 8 bases in between. This CDR3 is 14 amino acids long. Germline CDR1 SGDLS, CDR2 YYNGEE.

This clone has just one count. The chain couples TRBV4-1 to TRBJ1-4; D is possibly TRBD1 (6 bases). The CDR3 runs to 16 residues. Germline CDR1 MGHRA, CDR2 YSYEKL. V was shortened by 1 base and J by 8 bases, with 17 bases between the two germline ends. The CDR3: CASSQVLGGTLEKLFF. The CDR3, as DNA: TGCGCCAGCAGCCAAGTACTAGGGGGTACCCTCGAAAAACTGTTTTTT.

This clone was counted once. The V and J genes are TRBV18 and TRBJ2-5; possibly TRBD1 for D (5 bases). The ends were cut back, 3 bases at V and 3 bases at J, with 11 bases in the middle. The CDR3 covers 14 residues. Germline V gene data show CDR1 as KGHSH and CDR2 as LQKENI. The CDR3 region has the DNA TGTGCCAGCTCACCGCGACAGAGCAAAGAGACCCAGTACTTC. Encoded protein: CASSPRQSKETQYF. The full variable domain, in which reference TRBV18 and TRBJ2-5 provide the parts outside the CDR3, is NAGVMQNPRHLVRRRGQEARLRCSPMKGHSHVYWYRQLPEEGLKFMVYLQKENIIDESGMPKERFSAEFPKEGPSILRIQQVVRGDSAAYFCASSPRQSKETQYFGPGTRLLVL.

The chain's CDR3 is CASSSKTSGRVETQYF. DNA for the CDR3: TGTGCCAGCAGTTCTAAGACTAGCGGGAGGGTAGAGACCCAGTACTTC. The chain has TRBV28 and TRBJ2-5; the match to TRBD2 covers 14 bases. This CDR3 region has 16 residues. Losses at the gene ends were 4 bases for V and 4 bases for J; bases not matched to a gene: 5. Germline CDR1 MDHEN, CDR2 SYDVKM. Full variable domain (remainder filled in from reference TRBV28 and TRBJ2-5): DVKVTQSSRYLVKRTGEKVFLECVQDMDHENMFWYRQDPGLGLRLIYFSYDVKMKEKGDIPEGYSVSREKKERFSLILESASTNQTSMYLCASSSKTSGRVETQYFGPGTRLLVL.

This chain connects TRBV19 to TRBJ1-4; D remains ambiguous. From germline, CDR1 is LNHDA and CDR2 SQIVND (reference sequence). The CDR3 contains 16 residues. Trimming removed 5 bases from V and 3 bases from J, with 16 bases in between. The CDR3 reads CASSPQRPAANEKLFF. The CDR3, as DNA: TGTGCCAGTAGTCCTCAACGCCCGGCGGCTAATGAAAAACTGTTTTTT.

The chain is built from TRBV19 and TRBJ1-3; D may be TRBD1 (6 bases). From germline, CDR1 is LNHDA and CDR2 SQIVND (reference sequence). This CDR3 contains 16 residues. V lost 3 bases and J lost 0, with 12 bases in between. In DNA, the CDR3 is TGTGCCAGTAGTATCGGGGGGGCCTTCTCTGGAAACACCATATATTTT. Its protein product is CASSIGGAFSGNTIYF.

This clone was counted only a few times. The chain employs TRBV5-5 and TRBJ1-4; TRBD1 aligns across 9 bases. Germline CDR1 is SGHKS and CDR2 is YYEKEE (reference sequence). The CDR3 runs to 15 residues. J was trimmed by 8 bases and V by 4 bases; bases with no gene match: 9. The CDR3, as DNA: TGTGCCAGCAGCCAGTGGGGACAGGGTCACGAAAAACTGTTTTTT. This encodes CASSQWGQGHEKLFF.

The CDR3 nucleotides read TGTGCCAGCGCTACCTCCCTTGTGGGCACAGATACGCAGTATTTT. This translates into CASATSLVGTDTQYF. The chain uses TRBV7-2 and TRBJ2-3; no clear D gene. V was pared by 8 bases and J by 1 base, with 16 bases between. Looked up from germline, CDR1 is SGHTA and CDR2 is FQGNSA. This CDR3 contains 15 residues.

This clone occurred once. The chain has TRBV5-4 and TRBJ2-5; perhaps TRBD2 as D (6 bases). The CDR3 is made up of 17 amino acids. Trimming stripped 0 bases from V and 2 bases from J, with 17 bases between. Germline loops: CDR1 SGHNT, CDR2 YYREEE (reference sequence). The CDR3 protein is CASSLVPGVGAQETQYF. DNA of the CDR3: TGTGCCAGCAGCTTGGTACCGGGGGTAGGGGCTCAAGAGACCCAGTACTTC. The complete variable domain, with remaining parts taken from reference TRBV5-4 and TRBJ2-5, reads ETGVTQSPTHLIKTRGQQVTLRCSSQSGHNTVSWYQQALGQGPQFIFQYYREEENGRGNFPPRFSGLQFPNYSSELNVNALELDDSALYLCASSLVPGVGAQETQYFGPGTRLLVL.